This entry concerns a single T cell receptor (beta chain). CDR1 is SQVTM, CDR2 ANQGSEA, per germline. V was clipped by 4 bases and J by 0 bases, with 10 bases between them. This CDR3 region has 14 residues. These data belong to a study of control samples from healthy donors and cancer patients. This table comes from immunoSEQ multiplex PCR, and its TCRdb copy is limited to in-frame clones, with some not included. The sample consists of tens of thousands of clones, more than 75% of them appearing once. The sequencing input was blood. The clonotype was recovered from a woman aged 55 to 70 in good health. The V call is TRBV29-1, the J call TRBJ1-3; TRBD1 might be the D (6 bases). CDR3 amino acids: CSVGTEYSGNTIYF. The CDR3 region has the DNA TGCAGCGTTGGGACAGAGTACTCTGGAAACACCATATATTTT.